The present T cell receptor (beta chain) was sequenced within a study of T cell responses to AZD1222 COVID-19 vaccine (dated by TCRdb to 2020 to 2022). With respect to the entire study: AZD1222 recipients whose second dose came at about 4 weeks and those whose second dose came at about 12 weeks were combined into one group, since spike-specific TCR depth and breadth did not differ between the two schedules. TCR sequencing covered 230 or so trial participants: about 210 given two doses of AZD1222 and 26 given two doses of MenACWY control vaccine. Trial participants were enrolled by age into 18-55, 56-69 and 70-plus year subgroups, with around 150, 28 and 57 TCR-sequenced participants respectively.

To note about this clone: Its antigen is unknown. Base qualities are not recorded, but no much larger clone differs from it by a single base.

The intended sense of this specimen's time point label: baseline before first vaccination. Vaccinee samples came from UK trials COV001 and COV002, including a single-blind randomized controlled phase 2/3 trial of AZD1222 (ChAdOx1 nCoV-19) in healthy adults. For TCRbeta chain sequencing, PBMC samples were collected from trial participants at day 0 and at day 28 after the second dose. Trimming removed 0 bases from V and 4 bases from J, leaving 6 bases between the germline ends. The CDR3 measures 14 amino acids from cysteine to phenylalanine. Only the CDR3 region is kept as DNA, spanning 42 bases read in frame from base 1. From a lookup of the germline V gene (reference sequence), CDR1 and CDR2 are LGHDT and YNNKEL. Overall study outcomes, separate from this receptor: Because no day 14 peak-response samples were available, the repertoires could be characterized only after the peak T cell response. In the small 56-69-year group, the increase in depth fell short of significance, most likely because of low power. Reportedly, close to half of the unique spike-specific TCRs recognized epitopes lying outside the regions that are mutated in the B.1.351 and B.1.1.7 variants. Vaccine-associated CD4 TCRs spanned the whole spike protein, with dominant responses in regions 160-218 and 743-854. A significant rise in spike-specific TCR breadth and depth was observed after two AZD1222 doses relative to day 0 and relative to MenACWY recipients. Conclusions about previously exposed vaccinees were limited because only a handful of AZD1222 recipients were SARS-CoV-2 seropositive at baseline. Most participants were white British and females outnumbered males, and the authors suggested that clonal diversity may have been underestimated.

The CDR3 regions of human TCRbeta chains were subjected to immunosequencing. The source study handled its data this way. TCRs in the repertoires were compared against a reference library of SARS-CoV-2-specific TCRs that had been generated with the MIRA antigen-specificity platform. Breadth meant the fraction of unique TCRs that were SARS-CoV-2-associated, whereas depth meant the fraction of total T cells that were SARS-CoV-2-associated. Each spike-specific TCR was assigned to its reactive spike region and to a CD4 or CD8 class using the MIRA data. Log10-transformed breadth and depth values were compared by one-way ANOVA with Sidak's multiple comparisons tests. The table comes from immuneACCESS by way of TCRdb, which keeps in-frame sequences with V and J called. Part of the clones is missing from these tables; in studies checked, under half for an unresolved V gene and the rest for unknown reasons. The DNA gave D and trimming, while V, J and clone size come from that table. Counted in this sample were 150,000 or so clones; approximately 90% of them appeared once. The ten largest make up approximately 1.5% of the sample.

The sequenced sample was peripheral blood, obtained on day 0 of AZD1222 vaccination. This clonotype was obtained from an adult in good health. The rearranged segments are TRBV3-1 (or the pseudogene TRBV3-2) and TRBJ1-4; the D gene assignment is ambiguous. The CDR3 region reads CASSQEHLNEKLFF. The DNA reads TGTGCCAGCAGCCAAGAACATCTTAATGAAAAACTGTTTTTT.